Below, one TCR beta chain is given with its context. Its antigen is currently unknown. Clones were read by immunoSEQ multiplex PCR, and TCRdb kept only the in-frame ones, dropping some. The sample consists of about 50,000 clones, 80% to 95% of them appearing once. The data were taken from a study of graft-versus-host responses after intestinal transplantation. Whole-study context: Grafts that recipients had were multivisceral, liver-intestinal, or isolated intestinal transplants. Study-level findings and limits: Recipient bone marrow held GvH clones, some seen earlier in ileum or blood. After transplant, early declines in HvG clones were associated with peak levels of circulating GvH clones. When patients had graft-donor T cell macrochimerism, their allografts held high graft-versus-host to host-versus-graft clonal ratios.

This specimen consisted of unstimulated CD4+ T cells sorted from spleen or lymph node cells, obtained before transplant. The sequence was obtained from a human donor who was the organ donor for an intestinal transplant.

The CDR3 nucleotides are TGCGCCAGCAGCTTGGACAGGGATACCTACGAGCAGTACTTC. It encodes CASSLDRDTYEQYF. This chain links TRBV5-1 with TRBJ2-7; D is possibly TRBD1 (6 bases). Germline assignment: CDR1 SGHRS and CDR2 YFSETQ. This CDR3 region has 14 residues. Trimming took 0 bases from V and 2 from J, leaving 9 bases between them.